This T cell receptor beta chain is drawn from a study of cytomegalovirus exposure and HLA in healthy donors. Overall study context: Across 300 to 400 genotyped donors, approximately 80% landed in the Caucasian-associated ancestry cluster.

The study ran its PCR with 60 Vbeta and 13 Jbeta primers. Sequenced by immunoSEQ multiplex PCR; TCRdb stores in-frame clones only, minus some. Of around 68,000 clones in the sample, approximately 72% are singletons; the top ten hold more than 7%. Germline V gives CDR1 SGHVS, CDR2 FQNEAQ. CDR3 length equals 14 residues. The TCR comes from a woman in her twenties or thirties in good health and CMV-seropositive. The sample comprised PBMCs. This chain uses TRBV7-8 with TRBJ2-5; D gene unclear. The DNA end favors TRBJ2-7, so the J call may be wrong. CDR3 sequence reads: CASSLELVDYEQYF. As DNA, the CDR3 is TGTGCCAGCAGCTTAGAATTAGTTGACTACGAGCAGTACTTC.